These 27 T cell receptor beta chains came from one sample sequenced in a study of control samples from healthy donors and cancer patients. Only in-frame clones appear in the TCRdb table, and some are missing; sequencing was by immunoSEQ multiplex PCR. The sample comprises 150,000 to 200,000 clones, 91% of which are singletons, and approximately 1.4% rests with the top ten. The specimen sequenced was blood. These receptors were collected from a woman in her 30s in good health.

The chain joins TRBV30 to TRBJ2-7; no firm D call. CDR1 GTSNPN and CDR2 SVGIG come from the germline V gene (reference sequence). There are 14 residues in the CDR3. V was trimmed by 0 bases and J by 6 bases, leaving 15 bases between them. The CDR3 is CAWSVHSITFEQYF. The CDR3 DNA reads as TGTGCCTGGAGTGTACACAGTATTACATTCGAGCAGTACTTC.

The chain employs TRBV6-2 or TRBV6-3 and TRBJ1-5; D may be TRBD1 (5 bases). Germline V gene lookup returns CDR1 MNHEY and CDR2 SVGEGT. V shed 4 bases and J shed 6 bases, with 13 bases lying between them. This CDR3 region has 14 residues. In DNA form, the CDR3 reads TGTGCCAGCAGTTCCGGAGGGACCAGTCAGCCCCAGCATTTT. Translation: CASSSGGTSQPQHF.

The chain combines TRBV9 with TRBJ1-1; the D gene is possibly TRBD1 (5 bases). Germline CDR1 and CDR2: SGDLS and YYNGEE. With 0 bases removed from V and 6 bases from J, the gap between germline ends came to 9 bases. CDR3 size: 13 residues. CDR3 protein: CASSVGPGPEAFF. The CDR3 bases are TGTGCCAGCAGCGTAGGACCGGGGCCTGAAGCTTTCTTT.

The chain carries TRBV4-2 and TRBJ2-2; D is unresolved. Trimming took 0 bases from V and 7 from J, leaving 6 bases between them. The CDR3 loop spans 13 amino acids. Looked up from germline, CDR1 is LGHNA and CDR2 is YNFKEQ. The CDR3, as DNA: TGTGCCAGCAGCCAAGATGAGTTCGGGGAGCTGTTTTTT. The encoded protein is CASSQDEFGELFF.

The chain couples TRBV7-9 to TRBJ1-1; TRBD1 agrees at 9 bases. V lost 1 base, J lost 1 base, and 4 bases stayed unmatched. The CDR3 consists of 16 residues. CDR1 is SEHNR, CDR2 FQNEAQ, per germline (reference sequence). This CDR3 is CASSLDSGQGNTEAFF. CDR3 DNA: TGTGCCAGCAGCTTAGATTCGGGACAGGGGAACACTGAAGCTTTCTTT.

V and J are TRBV5-1 and TRBJ2-3; D possibly uses TRBD1 or TRBD2 (5 bases each). Looked up from germline, CDR1 is SGHRS and CDR2 is YFSETQ. The CDR3 totals 14 residues. V was shortened by 4 bases and J by 6 bases, with 15 bases between the two germline ends. The CDR3 DNA follows: TGCGCCAGCAGCGCCGGGACCACCGGTGATACGCAGTATTTT. Its protein product is CASSAGTTGDTQYF.

J is TRBJ1-6 and V is TRBV2; the match to TRBD1 covers 7 bases. V shed 0 bases, J shed 7 bases, and the junction held 3 bases outside the gene matches. CDR3 length equals 15 residues. Germline-derived CDR1 and CDR2 are SNHLY and FYNNEI. In DNA form, the CDR3 reads TGTGCCAGCAGTGAAGCGGGCAGGGGGAATTCACCCCTCCACTTT. It codes for CASSEAGRGNSPLHF.

Here the CDR3 DNA reads TGTGCCAGTACCCCCGGGGGGGGCGAGCAGTACTTC. Translating it yields CASTPGGGEQYF. J is TRBJ2-7 and V is TRBV19; TRBD2 matches at 8 bases. V trimming: 7 bases; J trimming: 6 bases; junction bases outside the gene matches: 5. CDR1 is LNHDA, CDR2 SQIVND, per germline (reference sequence). This CDR3 comprises 12 residues.

The chain employs TRBV5-1 and TRBJ1-1, with no clear D. The CDR3 totals 13 residues. V lost 2 bases and J lost 3, with 8 bases in between. Looked up from germline, CDR1 is SGHRS and CDR2 is YFSETQ. The CDR3 sequence is CASSFPPYTEAFF. The CDR3 nucleotides are TGCGCCAGCAGCTTTCCTCCTTACACTGAAGCTTTCTTT.

V is TRBV7-9 and J is TRBJ1-6; perhaps TRBD1 as D (5 bases). The V gene lost 2 bases and the J gene lost 9 bases, with 5 bases spanning the gap. In germline, CDR1 is SEHNR, CDR2 FQNEAQ (reference sequence). The CDR3 runs 12 residues. CDR3 region: CASSLQGSPLHF. CDR3 coding DNA: TGTGCCAGCAGCTTACAGGGTTCACCCCTCCACTTT.

The CDR3: CASSLGFGNTEAFF. The CDR3 region has the DNA TGCGCCAGCAGCTTGGGGTTCGGGAACACTGAAGCTTTCTTT. The chain is built from TRBV5-1 and TRBJ1-1; D call uncertain. The germline CDR1 and CDR2 sequences are SGHRS and YFSETQ. This CDR3 has 14 residues. V was cut by 0 bases and J by 1 base, with 7 bases left in between.

V is TRBV7-6 and J is TRBJ2-2; TRBD1 matches 10 bases. With V trimmed by 5 bases and J by 4 bases, 7 bases remained unmatched. CDR3 length: 16 residues. Per germline, CDR1 SGHVS and CDR2 FNYEAQ. The CDR3 DNA is TGTGCCAGCAGCCCGACAGGGGGCGCGGGCACCGGGGAGCTGTTTTTT. As protein: CASSPTGGAGTGELFF.

The chain has TRBV4-1 and TRBJ1-3; the match to TRBD1 covers 7 bases. Germline V gene data show CDR1 as MGHRA and CDR2 as YSYEKL. V lost 0 bases to trimming and J lost 0 bases; unmatched junction nucleotides: 2. The CDR3 is 16 residues long. The CDR3: CASSQEGTASGNTIYF. The DNA for the CDR3 is TGCGCCAGCAGCCAAGAAGGGACAGCCTCTGGAAACACCATATATTTT.

The chain combines TRBV5-6 with TRBJ1-1; 7 bases map to TRBD1. The trim removed 0 bases at V and 1 base at J, leaving 0 bases unmatched. Germline CDR1 reads SGHDT; CDR2 reads YYEEEE. This CDR3 has 14 amino acids. CDR3 nucleotides: TGTGCCAGCAGCTTGGGGGACAGGAACACTGAAGCTTTCTTT. It specifies CASSLGDRNTEAFF.

This clone was found once. The J gene is TRBJ2-7, the V gene TRBV4-1, with D tentatively TRBD1 (6 bases). The CDR3 covers 15 residues. Trimming cost V 1 base and J 1 base, with 11 bases left between them. The germline gives CDR1 MGHRA, CDR2 YSYEKL. The CDR3 DNA is TGCGCCAGCAGCCAAGCTTTTGGACAGTCCTACGAGCAGTACTTC. Its protein product is CASSQAFGQSYEQYF.

J is TRBJ1-3 and V is TRBV29-1; D unresolved. CDR1 is SQVTM, CDR2 ANQGSEA, per germline. The ends were cut back, 1 base at V and 0 bases at J, with 7 bases in the middle. This CDR3 is 14 amino acids long. This CDR3 is CSVEVGFSGNTIYF. DNA for the CDR3: TGCAGCGTTGAAGTGGGGTTCTCTGGAAACACCATATATTTT.

This rearrangement joins TRBV30 to TRBJ1-5; 8 bases align to TRBD1. CDR3 size: 13 residues. V gave up 3 bases and J gave up 7 bases; unmatched junction bases: 5. Germline V CDR1 and CDR2: GTSNPN, SVGIG (reference sequence). The CDR3 DNA follows: TGTGCCTGGAGGACAGGGGTAGGGCAGCCCCAGCATTTT. Amino acid sequence: CAWRTGVGQPQHF.

The V and J genes are TRBV5-1 and TRBJ1-1; TRBD1 aligns across 8 bases. With 1 base clipped from V and 3 bases from J, the junction kept 5 bases outside the gene matches. This CDR3 is built from 15 residues. Looked up from germline, CDR1 is SGHRS and CDR2 is YFSETQ. CDR3 region: CASSLIQGAHTEAFF. The CDR3 DNA is TGCGCCAGCAGCTTGATCCAGGGGGCGCACACTGAAGCTTTCTTT.

The chain recombines TRBV27 with TRBJ1-5; 9 bases are shared with TRBD1. V was clipped by 5 bases and J by 2 bases; unmatched bases: 4. The CDR3 length is 15 residues. Germline CDR1 reads MNHEY; CDR2 reads SMNVEV (reference sequence). DNA for the CDR3: TGTGCCAGCAGTCCACAGGGGGCGGGCAATCAGCCCCAGCATTTT. Protein product: CASSPQGAGNQPQHF.

This chain joins TRBV15 and TRBJ1-2; D unclear. The CDR3 has 13 residues. The V and J ends lost 0 bases and 5 bases respectively, with 7 bases between them. CDR1 and CDR2 from the germline V gene are LNHNV and YYDKDF (reference sequence). This chain's CDR3 is CATSRDRFYGYTF. CDR3 nucleotides: TGTGCCACCAGCAGAGACAGGTTTTATGGCTACACCTTC.

This clone occurred once. This chain connects TRBV19 to TRBJ2-5, with 7 bases fitting TRBD1. From germline, CDR1 is LNHDA and CDR2 SQIVND (reference sequence). The length of the CDR3 is 14 residues. V was clipped by 3 bases and J by 1 base; unmatched bases: 2. This CDR3 reads CASSIDRAQETQYF. CDR3 nucleotides: TGTGCCAGTAGTATCGACAGGGCCCAAGAGACCCAGTACTTC.

The chain recombines TRBV4-2 with TRBJ2-7, with 14 positions matching TRBD2. This CDR3 region has 16 residues. V shed 5 bases and J 4 bases; nucleotides not matched to a gene: 7. Germline V gene data show CDR1 as LGHNA and CDR2 as YNFKEQ. The CDR3 loop reads CASSEGLAGEGYEQYF. CDR3 sequence (DNA): TGTGCCAGCAGCGAGGGACTAGCGGGGGAGGGATACGAGCAGTACTTC.

The V call is TRBV27, the J call TRBJ2-4, with no clear D. This CDR3 has 14 residues. Trimming took off 1 base at V and 0 bases at J, with 4 bases between the two ends. Germline CDR1 MNHEY, CDR2 SMNVEV (reference sequence). The CDR3 region has the DNA TGTGCCAGCAGTTTATTGGGAGCCAAAAACATTCAGTACTTC. Residues: CASSLLGAKNIQYF.

The rearrangement uses TRBV11-3 and TRBJ2-1; the D call may be TRBD1 or TRBD2 (5 bases each). CDR1 and CDR2 from the germline V gene are SGHNT and YENEEA. The CDR3 runs to 16 residues. The V gene lost 1 base and the J gene lost 5 bases, with 15 bases spanning the gap. The CDR3 region has the DNA TGTGCCAGCAGCTTAGTTAGCCCGAGGGGCCACAATGAGCAGTTCTTC. Protein: CASSLVSPRGHNEQFF. Combining the CDR3 with reference TRBV11-3 and TRBJ2-1 gives the whole variable domain EAGVVQSPRYKIIEKKQPVAFWCNPISGHNTLYWYLQNLGQGPELLIRYENEEAVDDSQLPKDRFSAERLKGVDSTLKIQPAELGDSAVYLCASSLVSPRGHNEQFFGPGTRLTVL.

This clone was found once. The rearrangement links TRBV11-3 to TRBJ2-7, with D tentatively TRBD2 (5 bases). Germline CDR1 SGHNT, CDR2 YENEEA. Trimming took off 2 bases at V and 3 bases at J, with 11 bases between the two ends. This CDR3 spans 14 amino acids. Written as DNA, the CDR3 is TGTGCCAGCAGCTTATCGGACGGGGACTACGAGCAGTACTTC. Translated, it gives CASSLSDGDYEQYF.

This sequence joins TRBV14 and TRBJ1-2; no firm D call. The CDR3 sequence is 13 residues long. V lost 0 bases and J lost 7, with 9 bases in between. The germline CDR1 and CDR2 sequences are SGHDN and FVKESK. The CDR3, as DNA: TGTGCCAGCAGCCAAGACTGGGGAGGTGGCTACACCTTC. Translated, it gives CASSQDWGGGYTF. The full variable domain, completed using reference TRBV14 and TRBJ1-2, is EAGVTQFPSHSVIEKGQTVTLRCDPISGHDNLYWYRRVMGKEIKFLLHFVKESKQDESGMPNNRFLAERTGGTYSTLKVQPAELEDSGVYFCASSQDWGGGYTFGSGTRLTVV.

This clone has a single count. The chain is built from TRBV5-1 and TRBJ2-2; 16 bases are a match to TRBD2. This CDR3 has 16 residues. CDR1 and CDR2 (germline): SGHRS, YFSETQ. After removal of 4 bases from V and 6 bases from J, the junction contained 3 bases not matched to a gene. The DNA of the CDR3 is TGCGCCAGCAGCCTGGGACTAGCGGGAGGGCCCGGGGAGCTGTTTTTT. This encodes CASSLGLAGGPGELFF. The whole variable domain, filled in from reference TRBV5-1 and TRBJ2-2, reads KAGVTQTPRYLIKTRGQQVTLSCSPISGHRSVSWYQQTPGQGLQFLFEYFSETQRNKGNFPGRFSGRQFSNSRSEMNVSTLELGDSALYLCASSLGLAGGPGELFFGEGSRLTVL.